Shown below are 25 T cell receptor beta chains from a single sample sequenced in a study of T cells in localized non-small cell lung cancer. Clones were read by immunoSEQ multiplex PCR, and TCRdb kept only the in-frame ones, dropping some. The data show about 53,000 clones, 80% to 85% seen once. The sequenced sample was peripheral blood mononuclear cells, obtained before any cancer treatment. All receptors derive from a man between 35 and 75 years old with stage III lung adenocarcinoma.

The V and J genes are TRBV9 and TRBJ2-2; D perhaps matches TRBD2 (6 bases). Germline CDR1 reads SGDLS; CDR2 reads YYNGEE. V dropped 0 bases and J dropped 7 bases, with 13 bases sitting between them. The CDR3 contains 15 residues. CDR3 DNA: TGTGCCAGCAGCGTAGAAGGGGCGCGGGGCGGGGAGCTGTTTTTT. Protein product: CASSVEGARGGELFF.

This clone was detected a few times. The chain combines TRBV7-6 with TRBJ1-1; D is unresolved. Germline V gene data show CDR1 as SGHVS and CDR2 as FNYEAQ. V was trimmed by 5 bases and J by 4 bases, leaving 11 bases between them. The CDR3 loop spans 13 amino acids. The CDR3 region is CASSLSKSTEAFF. The CDR3 bases are TGTGCCAGCAGCCTCTCCAAATCCACTGAAGCTTTCTTT. The whole variable domain, remainder taken from reference TRBV7-6 and TRBJ1-1, is GAGVSQSPRYKVTKRGQDVALRCDPISGHVSLYWYRQALGQGPEFLTYFNYEAQQDKSGLPNDRFSAERPEGSISTLTIQRTEQRDSAMYRCASSLSKSTEAFFGQGTRLTVV.

The chain employs TRBV4-2 and TRBJ1-3; the D is unclear. From germline, CDR1 is LGHNA and CDR2 YNFKEQ. This CDR3 contains 16 residues. V gave up 0 bases and J gave up 0 bases, with 9 bases separating them. DNA of the CDR3: TGTGCCAGCAGCCAAGATTCGCAAGTCTCTGGAAACACCATATATTTT. Its translation is CASSQDSQVSGNTIYF.

The J gene is TRBJ2-3, the V gene TRBV5-1; D remains ambiguous. The CDR3 is made up of 12 amino acids. Trimming took off 5 bases at V and 5 bases at J, with 9 bases between the two ends. CDR1 and CDR2 (germline): SGHRS, YFSETQ. In DNA form, the CDR3 reads TGCGCCAGCAGTCATAACGGAGATACGCAGTATTTT. Protein product: CASSHNGDTQYF.

V usage is TRBV6-1 and J usage is TRBJ2-1; unclear D gene. The CDR3 loop spans 14 amino acids. The V and J ends lost 2 bases and 0 bases respectively, with 5 bases between them. Germline V lookup: CDR1 MNHNS, CDR2 SASEGT. CDR3: CASSELSSYNEQFF. The CDR3 region has the DNA TGTGCCAGCAGTGAACTGAGCTCCTACAATGAGCAGTTCTTC.

This chain connects TRBV7-9 to TRBJ2-2, with D unresolved. Trimming left V 1 base short and J 7 bases short, with 10 bases between. This CDR3 has 14 amino acids. Germline V gives CDR1 SEHNR, CDR2 FQNEAQ (reference sequence). For the CDR3, the DNA is TGTGCCAGCAGCTTAGTCCGAGAAGTCGGGGAGCTGTTTTTT. It translates to CASSLVREVGELFF.

The V gene is TRBV18, the J gene TRBJ2-1; D is possibly TRBD2 (6 bases). The CDR3 covers 13 residues. The germline V gene has CDR1 KGHSH and CDR2 LQKENI. Trimming left V 6 bases short and J 5 bases short, with 11 bases between. The CDR3 loop is CASSLRLDNEQFF. The CDR3 DNA follows: TGTGCCAGCTCGTTAAGACTAGACAATGAGCAGTTCTTC.

This clone qualifies as medium-sized. The chain links TRBV6-5 to TRBJ2-3; no firm D call. Looked up from germline, CDR1 is MNHEY and CDR2 is SVGAGI. The CDR3 runs 12 residues. With 5 bases removed from V and 5 bases from J, the gap between germline ends came to 8 bases. CDR3 in amino acids: CASSPDGDTQYF. For the CDR3, the DNA is TGTGCCAGCAGTCCGGATGGAGATACGCAGTATTTT.

The chain has TRBV19 and TRBJ2-5; D possibly matches TRBD1 or TRBD2 (5 bases each). Trimming stripped 3 bases from V and 5 bases from J, with 10 bases between. Germline loops: CDR1 LNHDA, CDR2 SQIVND (reference sequence). The CDR3 extends over 13 amino acids. DNA for the CDR3: TGTGCCAGTAGTATGGGTTGGGGGGAGACCCAGTACTTC. It encodes CASSMGWGETQYF. The whole variable domain, filled in from reference TRBV19 and TRBJ2-5, reads DGGITQSPKYLFRKEGQNVTLSCEQNLNHDAMYWYRQDPGQGLRLIYYSQIVNDFQKGDIAEGYSVSREKKESFPLTVTSAQKNPTAFYLCASSMGWGETQYFGPGTRLLVL.

The chain employs TRBV6-1 and TRBJ1-2, with D possibly TRBD1 on 5 matching bases. This CDR3 spans 16 amino acids. Trimming took off 3 bases at V and 4 bases at J, with 18 bases between the two ends. Germline CDR1 and CDR2: MNHNS and SASEGT. The CDR3 here is CASSEPPGRGPYGYTF. In DNA form, the CDR3 reads TGTGCCAGCAGTGAGCCCCCGGGACGCGGACCCTATGGCTACACCTTC.

The rearrangement links TRBV7-6 to TRBJ2-7; 7 nucleotides line up with TRBD1. Germline CDR1 SGHVS, CDR2 FNYEAQ. The CDR3 spans 17 residues. The junction had 13 bases not matched to a gene; V was cut back by 2 bases and J by 3 bases. CDR3 DNA: TGTGCCAGCAGCTTAAGCCCCCCTACCGGGACAGACTACGAGCAGTACTTC. Translated, it gives CASSLSPPTGTDYEQYF.

In its sample, this clone was seen once. The chain has TRBV28 and TRBJ2-1; D not resolved. Germline V gene data show CDR1 as MDHEN and CDR2 as SYDVKM. The V end was cut by 3 bases, the J end by 4 bases, with 7 bases between. The length of the CDR3 is 13 residues. The CDR3, as DNA: TGTGCCAGCAGTTTCGGCGGTTACAATGAGCAGTTCTTC. Residues: CASSFGGYNEQFF.

This clone has more than one count but fewer than ten. The V gene is TRBV10-3, the J gene TRBJ1-1; TRBD1 matches 7 bases. The germline V gene encodes CDR1 ENHRY and CDR2 SYGVKD. The CDR3 loop spans 16 amino acids. Trimming took 3 bases from V and 1 from J; bases not matched to a gene: 8. CDR3 nucleotide sequence: TGTGCCATCAGTGACTCGACGGACAGGTCGAACACTGAAGCTTTCTTT. Protein product: CAISDSTDRSNTEAFF.

The CDR3 is CASRRSTSTDTQYF. In DNA, the CDR3 is TGTGCCAGCCGGCGGTCTACTAGCACAGATACGCAGTATTTT. The gene calls are TRBV11-1 and TRBJ2-3; D call uncertain. The germline gives CDR1 SGHAT, CDR2 FQDESV (reference sequence). V dropped 8 bases and J dropped 0 bases, with 12 bases sitting between them. The CDR3 runs to 14 residues.

The genes are TRBV27 and TRBJ2-5; maybe TRBD1 (6 bases). There are 15 residues in the CDR3. With 1 base removed from V and 0 bases from J, the gap between germline ends came to 9 bases. Germline CDR1 and CDR2: MNHEY and SMNVEV (reference sequence). The CDR3 region is CASSLYGQYQETQYF. The CDR3 region has the DNA TGTGCCAGCAGTTTATATGGACAGTACCAAGAGACCCAGTACTTC.

CDR3 in DNA: TGTGCCAGCAGCAGGGACAGCCCCAATCAGCCCCAGCATTTT. It encodes CASSRDSPNQPQHF. The genes are TRBV2 and TRBJ1-5; TRBD1 agrees at 7 bases. Germline CDR1 and CDR2: SNHLY and FYNNEI. The V and J ends lost 6 bases and 3 bases, in that order; junction bases with no gene match: 5. This CDR3 spans 14 amino acids.

This clone was detected a few times. The chain uses TRBV5-6 and TRBJ1-2, with D unresolved. V was pared by 1 base and J by 8 bases, with 15 bases between. In germline, CDR1 is SGHDT, CDR2 YYEEEE. The CDR3 contains 14 residues. For the CDR3, the DNA is TGTGCCAGCAGCTTGACCCTAGGTTCGGGGGGCTACACCTTC. Translation gives CASSLTLGSGGYTF.

This sequence joins TRBV19 and TRBJ1-2; 10 bases agree with TRBD1. This CDR3 contains 14 residues. Germline V lookup: CDR1 LNHDA, CDR2 SQIVND (reference sequence). The junction had 2 bases not matched to a gene; V was cut back by 1 base and J by 6 bases. The CDR3 region is CASSIVGTGDGYTF. The CDR3 DNA follows: TGTGCCAGTAGTATAGTCGGGACAGGGGATGGCTACACCTTC.

The chain links TRBV18 to TRBJ2-7; D not certain. The ends were cut back, 2 bases at V and 3 bases at J, with 8 bases in the middle. This CDR3 is 13 amino acids long. CDR1 and CDR2 from the germline V gene are KGHSH and LQKENI. The CDR3: CASSPGTDYEQYF. DNA of the CDR3: TGTGCCAGCTCACCAGGCACAGACTACGAGCAGTACTTC.

The chain is built from TRBV7-2 and TRBJ2-1; 8 bases are a match to TRBD1. Germline V lookup: CDR1 SGHTA, CDR2 FQGNSA. With V trimmed by 5 bases and J by 5 bases, 8 bases remained unmatched. CDR3 length: 15 residues. CDR3 residues: CASSQGAYTHNEQFF. The DNA of the CDR3 is TGTGCCAGCAGCCAGGGGGCCTATACCCACAATGAGCAGTTCTTC. Filled out from reference TRBV7-2 and TRBJ2-1, the complete variable domain reads GAGVSQSPSNKVTEKGKDVELRCDPISGHTALYWYRQSLGQGLEFLIYFQGNSAPDKSGLPSDRFSAERTGGSVSTLTIQRTQQEDSAVYLCASSQGAYTHNEQFFGPGTRLTVL.

The chain combines TRBV12-5 with TRBJ2-3; 16 positions match TRBD2. This CDR3 has 18 amino acids. Germline values: CDR1 LGHNT, CDR2 FRNRAP. J was trimmed by 2 bases and V by 5 bases; bases with no gene match: 7. The CDR3, as DNA: TGTGCTAGTGGTCCGGGACTAGCGGGAGGGGACAACACAGATACGCAGTATTTT. As protein: CASGPGLAGGDNTDTQYF.

The chain recombines TRBV6-6 with TRBJ1-2, with D possibly matching TRBD1 (5 bases). V gave up 8 bases and J gave up 6 bases, with 19 bases separating them. The CDR3 consists of 14 residues. Per germline, CDR1 MNHNY and CDR2 SVGAGI (reference sequence). The CDR3 spells CASANAGAGNGYTF. In nucleotides, the CDR3 is TGTGCCAGCGCAAACGCCGGGGCAGGGAATGGCTACACCTTC.

The gene calls are TRBV7-2 and TRBJ1-2, with D maybe TRBD1 (5 bases). CDR3 size: 15 residues. CDR1 is SGHTA, CDR2 FQGNSA, per germline. Trimming shortened V by 4 bases and J by 7 bases, and 19 bases separated the two germline ends. The CDR3 sequence: CASSSIAGTFSGYTF. CDR3 nucleotide sequence: TGTGCCAGCAGCTCAATCGCCGGGACTTTTTCTGGCTACACCTTC. Supplemented by reference TRBV7-2 and TRBJ1-2, the full variable domain reads GAGVSQSPSNKVTEKGKDVELRCDPISGHTALYWYRQSLGQGLEFLIYFQGNSAPDKSGLPSDRFSAERTGGSVSTLTIQRTQQEDSAVYLCASSSIAGTFSGYTFGSGTRLTVV.

A few counts support this clone. This sequence joins TRBV5-6 and TRBJ2-7; D is perhaps TRBD1 (5 bases). Germline V CDR1 and CDR2: SGHDT, YYEEEE. This CDR3 is built from 11 residues. The V gene lost 3 bases and the J gene lost 6 bases, with 7 bases spanning the gap. The CDR3 loop reads CASSYRIEQYF. The CDR3 DNA reads TGTGCCAGCAGCTACAGGATCGAGCAGTACTTC.

The rearrangement joins TRBV28 to TRBJ2-5; 7 bases fit TRBD2. Germline V gene sequence: CDR1 MDHEN, CDR2 SYDVKM. This CDR3 spans 14 amino acids. The V gene end was trimmed by 8 bases and the J gene end by 1 base; junction bases not matched to a gene: 7. The CDR3 region has the DNA TGTGCCAGCGGGGGGGGGTCAACCCAAGAGACCCAGTACTTC. Its translation is CASGGGSTQETQYF.